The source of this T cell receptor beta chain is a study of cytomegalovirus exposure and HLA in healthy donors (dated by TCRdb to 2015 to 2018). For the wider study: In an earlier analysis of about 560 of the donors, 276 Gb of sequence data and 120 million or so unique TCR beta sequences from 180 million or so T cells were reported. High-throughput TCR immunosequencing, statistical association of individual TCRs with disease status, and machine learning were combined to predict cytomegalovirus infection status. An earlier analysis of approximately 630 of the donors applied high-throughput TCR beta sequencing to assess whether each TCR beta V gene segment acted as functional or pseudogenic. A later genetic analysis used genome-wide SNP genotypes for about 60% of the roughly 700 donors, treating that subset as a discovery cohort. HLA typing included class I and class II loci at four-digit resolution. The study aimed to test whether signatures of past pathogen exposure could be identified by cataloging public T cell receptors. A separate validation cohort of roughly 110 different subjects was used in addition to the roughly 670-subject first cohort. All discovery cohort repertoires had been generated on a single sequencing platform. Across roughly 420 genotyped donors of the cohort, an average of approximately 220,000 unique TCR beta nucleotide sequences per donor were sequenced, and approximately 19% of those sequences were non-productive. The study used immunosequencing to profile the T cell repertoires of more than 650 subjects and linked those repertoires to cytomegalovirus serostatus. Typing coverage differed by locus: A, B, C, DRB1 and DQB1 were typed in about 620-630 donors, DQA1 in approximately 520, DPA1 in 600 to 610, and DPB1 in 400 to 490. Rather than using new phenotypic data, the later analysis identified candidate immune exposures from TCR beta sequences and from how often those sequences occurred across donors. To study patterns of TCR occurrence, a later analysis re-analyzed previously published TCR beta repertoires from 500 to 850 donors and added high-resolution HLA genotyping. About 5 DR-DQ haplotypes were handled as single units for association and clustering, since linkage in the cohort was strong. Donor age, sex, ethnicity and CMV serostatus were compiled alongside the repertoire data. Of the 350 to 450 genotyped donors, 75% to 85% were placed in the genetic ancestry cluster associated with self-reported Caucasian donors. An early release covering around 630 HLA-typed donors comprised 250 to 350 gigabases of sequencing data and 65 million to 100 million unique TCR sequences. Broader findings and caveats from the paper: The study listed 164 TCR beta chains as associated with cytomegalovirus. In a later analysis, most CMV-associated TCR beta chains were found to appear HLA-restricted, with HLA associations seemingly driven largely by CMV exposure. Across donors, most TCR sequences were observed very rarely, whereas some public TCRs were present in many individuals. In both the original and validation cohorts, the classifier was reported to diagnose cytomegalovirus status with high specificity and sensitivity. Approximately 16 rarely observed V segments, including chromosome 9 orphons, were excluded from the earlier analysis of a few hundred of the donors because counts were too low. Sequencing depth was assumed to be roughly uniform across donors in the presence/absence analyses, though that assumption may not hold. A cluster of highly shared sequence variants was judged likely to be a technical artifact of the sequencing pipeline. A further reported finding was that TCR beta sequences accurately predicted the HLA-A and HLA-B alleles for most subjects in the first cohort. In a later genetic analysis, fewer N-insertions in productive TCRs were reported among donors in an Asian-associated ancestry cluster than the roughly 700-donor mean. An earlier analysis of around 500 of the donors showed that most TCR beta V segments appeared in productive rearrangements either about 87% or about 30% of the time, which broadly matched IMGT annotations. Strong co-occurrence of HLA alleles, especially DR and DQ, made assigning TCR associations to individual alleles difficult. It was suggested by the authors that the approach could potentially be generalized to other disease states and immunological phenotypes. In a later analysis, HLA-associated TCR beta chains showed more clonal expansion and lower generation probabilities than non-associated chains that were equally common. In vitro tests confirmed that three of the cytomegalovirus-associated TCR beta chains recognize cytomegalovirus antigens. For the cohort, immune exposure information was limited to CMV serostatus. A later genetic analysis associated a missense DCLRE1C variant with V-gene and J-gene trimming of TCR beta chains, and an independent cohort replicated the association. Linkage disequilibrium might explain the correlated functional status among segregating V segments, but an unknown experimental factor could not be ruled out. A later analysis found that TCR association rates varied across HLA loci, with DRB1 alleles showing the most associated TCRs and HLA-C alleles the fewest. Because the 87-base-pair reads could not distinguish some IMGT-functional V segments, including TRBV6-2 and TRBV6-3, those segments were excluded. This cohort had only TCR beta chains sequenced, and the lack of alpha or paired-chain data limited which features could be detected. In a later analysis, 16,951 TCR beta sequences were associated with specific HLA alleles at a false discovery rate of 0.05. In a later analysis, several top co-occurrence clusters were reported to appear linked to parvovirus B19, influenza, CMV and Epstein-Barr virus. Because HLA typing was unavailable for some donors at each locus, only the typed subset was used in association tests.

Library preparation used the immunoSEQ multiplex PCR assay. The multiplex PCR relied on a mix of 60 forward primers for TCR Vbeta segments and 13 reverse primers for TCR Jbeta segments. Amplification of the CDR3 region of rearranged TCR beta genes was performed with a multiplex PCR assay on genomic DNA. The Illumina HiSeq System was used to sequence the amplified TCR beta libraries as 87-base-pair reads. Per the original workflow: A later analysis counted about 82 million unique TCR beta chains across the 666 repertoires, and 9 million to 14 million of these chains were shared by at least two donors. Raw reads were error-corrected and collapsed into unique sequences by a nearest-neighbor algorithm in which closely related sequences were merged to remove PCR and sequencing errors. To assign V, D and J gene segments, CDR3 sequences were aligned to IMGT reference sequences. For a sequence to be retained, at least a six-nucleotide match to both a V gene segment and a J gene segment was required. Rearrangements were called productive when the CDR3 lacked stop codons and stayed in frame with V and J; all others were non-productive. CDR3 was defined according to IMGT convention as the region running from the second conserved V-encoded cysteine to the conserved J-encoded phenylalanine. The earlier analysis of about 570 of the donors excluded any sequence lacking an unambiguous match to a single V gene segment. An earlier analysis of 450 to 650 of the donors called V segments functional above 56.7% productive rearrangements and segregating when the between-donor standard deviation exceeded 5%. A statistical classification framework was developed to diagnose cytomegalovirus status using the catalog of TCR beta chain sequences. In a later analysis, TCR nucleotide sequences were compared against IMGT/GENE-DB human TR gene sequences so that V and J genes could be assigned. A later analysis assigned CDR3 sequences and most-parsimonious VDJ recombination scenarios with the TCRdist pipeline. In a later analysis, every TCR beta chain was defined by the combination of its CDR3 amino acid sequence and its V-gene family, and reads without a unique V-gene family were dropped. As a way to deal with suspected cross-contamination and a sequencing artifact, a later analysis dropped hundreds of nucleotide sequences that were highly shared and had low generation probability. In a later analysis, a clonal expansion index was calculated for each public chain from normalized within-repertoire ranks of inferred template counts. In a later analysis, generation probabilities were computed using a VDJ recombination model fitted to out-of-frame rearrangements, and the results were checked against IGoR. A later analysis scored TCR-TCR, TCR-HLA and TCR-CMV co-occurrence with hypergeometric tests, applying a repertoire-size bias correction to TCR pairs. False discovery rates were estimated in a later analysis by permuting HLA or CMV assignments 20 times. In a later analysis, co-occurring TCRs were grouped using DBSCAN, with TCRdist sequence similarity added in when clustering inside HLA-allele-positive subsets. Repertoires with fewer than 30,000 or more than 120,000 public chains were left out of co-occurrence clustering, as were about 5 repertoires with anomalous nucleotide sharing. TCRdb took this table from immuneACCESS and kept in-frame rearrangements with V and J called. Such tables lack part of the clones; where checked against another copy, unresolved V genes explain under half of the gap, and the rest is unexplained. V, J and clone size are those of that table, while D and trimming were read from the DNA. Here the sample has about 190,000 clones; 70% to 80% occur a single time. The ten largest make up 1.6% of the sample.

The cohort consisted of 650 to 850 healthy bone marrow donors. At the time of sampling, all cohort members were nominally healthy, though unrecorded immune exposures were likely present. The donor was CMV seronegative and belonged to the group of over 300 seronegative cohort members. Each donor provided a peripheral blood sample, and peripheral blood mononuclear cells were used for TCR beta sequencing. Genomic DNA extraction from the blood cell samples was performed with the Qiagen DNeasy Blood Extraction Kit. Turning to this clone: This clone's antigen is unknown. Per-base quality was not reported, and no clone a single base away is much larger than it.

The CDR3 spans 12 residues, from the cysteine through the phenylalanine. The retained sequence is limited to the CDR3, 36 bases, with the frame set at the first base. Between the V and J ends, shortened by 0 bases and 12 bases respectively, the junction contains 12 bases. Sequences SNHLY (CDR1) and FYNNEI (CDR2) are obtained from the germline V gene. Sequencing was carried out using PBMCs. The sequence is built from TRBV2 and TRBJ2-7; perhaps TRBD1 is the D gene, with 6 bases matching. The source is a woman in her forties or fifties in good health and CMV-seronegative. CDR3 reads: CASSEARTEGYF. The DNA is TGTGCCAGCAGTGAAGCGAGGACAGAGGGGTACTTC. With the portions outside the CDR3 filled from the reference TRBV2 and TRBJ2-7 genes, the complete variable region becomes EPEVTQTPSHQVTQMGQEVILRCVPISNHLYFYWYRQILGQKVEFLVSFYNNEISEKSEIFDDQFSVERPDGSNFTLKIRSTKLEDSAMYFCASSEARTEGYFGPGTRLTVT.